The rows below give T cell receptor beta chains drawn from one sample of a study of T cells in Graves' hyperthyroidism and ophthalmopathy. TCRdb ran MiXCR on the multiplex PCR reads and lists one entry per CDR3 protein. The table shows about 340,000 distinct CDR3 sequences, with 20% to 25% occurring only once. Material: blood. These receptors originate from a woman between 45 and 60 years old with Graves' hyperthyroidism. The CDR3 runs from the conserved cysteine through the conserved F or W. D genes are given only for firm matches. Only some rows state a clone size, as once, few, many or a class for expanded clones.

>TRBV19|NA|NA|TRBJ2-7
CASSNRWARHEQYF
TGTGCCAGTAGTAACCGTTGGGCCCGCCACGAGCAGTACTTC
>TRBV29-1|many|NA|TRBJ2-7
CSVFGRGEQYF
TGCAGCGTCTTTGGCAGGGGCGAGCAGTACTTC
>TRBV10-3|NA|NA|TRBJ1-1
CAISSDGNTEAFF
TGTGCCATCAGTTCCGACGGGAACACTGAAGCTTTCTTT
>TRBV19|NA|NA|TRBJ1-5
CASKTVSYSNQPQHF
TGTGCCAGTAAAACGGTTTCCTATAGCAATCAGCCCCAGCATTTT
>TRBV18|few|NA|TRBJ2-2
CASSPPVTGELFF
TGTGCCAGCTCACCACCGGTCACCGGGGAGCTGTTTTTT
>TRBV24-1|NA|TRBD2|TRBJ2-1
CATSDLLLADNEQFF
TGTGCCACCAGTGATTTGCTGCTAGCGGACAATGAGCAGTTCTTC
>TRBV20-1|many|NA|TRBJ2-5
CSASWETQYF
TGCAGTGCTAGCTGGGAGACCCAGTACTTC
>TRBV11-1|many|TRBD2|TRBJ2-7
CASSSVAGSYEQYF
TGTGCCAGCAGCTCGGTAGCGGGGAGCTACGAGCAGTACTTC
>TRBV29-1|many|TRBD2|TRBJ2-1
CSVGAGVTYNEQFF
TGCAGCGTAGGAGCGGGAGTGACCTACAATGAGCAGTTCTTC
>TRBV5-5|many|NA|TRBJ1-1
CASSLFSQNTEAFF
TGTGCCAGCAGCTTGTTCTCACAGAACACTGAAGCTTTCTTT
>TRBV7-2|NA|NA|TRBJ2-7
CASSRGARRWQYF
TGTGCCAGCAGCCGGGGGGCCCGCCGTTGGCAGTACTTC
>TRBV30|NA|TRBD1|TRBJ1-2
CAWMKVGTGGGYTF
TGTGCCTGGATGAAGGTCGGGACAGGGGGTGGCTACACCTTC
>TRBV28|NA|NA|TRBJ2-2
CASSFGSGAKIGELFF
TGTGCCAGCAGTTTTGGGTCCGGGGCCAAGATCGGGGAGCTGTTTTTT
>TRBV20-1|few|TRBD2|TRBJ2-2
CSARWTSGGADTGELFF
TGCAGTGCTAGATGGACTAGCGGGGGGGCGGACACCGGGGAGCTGTTTTTT
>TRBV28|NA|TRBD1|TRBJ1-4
CASSDRDRGRGKLFF
TGTGCCAGCAGTGACAGGGACCGAGGACGGGGAAAACTGTTTTTT
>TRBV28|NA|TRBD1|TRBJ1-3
CASSFWTGKGNTIYF
TGTGCCAGCAGTTTCTGGACAGGGAAGGGAAACACCATATATTTT
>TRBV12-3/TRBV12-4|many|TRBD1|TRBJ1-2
CASRPTGTGVYGYTF
TGTGCCAGCAGGCCGACCGGGACAGGGGTGTATGGCTACACCTTC
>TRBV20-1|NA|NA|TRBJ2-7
CSARRLEPPYEQYF
TGCAGTGCTCGCCGACTAGAGCCTCCCTACGAGCAGTACTTC
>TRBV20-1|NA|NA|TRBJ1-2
CSASFGQGRSGYTF
TGCAGTGCTAGTTTTGGTCAGGGGCGGTCTGGCTACACCTTC
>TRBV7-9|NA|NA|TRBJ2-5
CASSAVGLRETQYF
TGTGCCAGCAGCGCCGTCGGACTAAGGGAGACCCAGTACTTC
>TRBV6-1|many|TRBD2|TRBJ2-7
CASSGSGGAYEQYF
TGTGCCAGCAGTGGGAGCGGGGGGGCGTACGAGCAGTACTTC
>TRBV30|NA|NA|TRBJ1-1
CAWSVGWGLNTEAFF
TGTGCCTGGAGTGTAGGGTGGGGGTTGAACACTGAAGCTTTCTTT
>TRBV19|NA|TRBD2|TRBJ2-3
CASSMSGGVDTQYF
TGTGCCAGTAGTATGTCGGGGGGGGTAGATACGCAGTATTTT
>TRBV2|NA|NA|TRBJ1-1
CASSATGSSRGLNTEAFF
TGTGCCAGCAGCGCTACAGGGAGTAGTAGGGGTTTGAACACTGAAGCTTTCTTT
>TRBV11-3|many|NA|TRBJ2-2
CASSFDLKGLFF
TGTGCCAGCAGCTTTGACTTAAAAGGGCTGTTTTTT
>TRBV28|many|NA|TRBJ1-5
CASSLSFRGKNQPQHF
TGTGCCAGCAGTTTAAGTTTCCGGGGGAAGAATCAGCCCCAGCATTTT
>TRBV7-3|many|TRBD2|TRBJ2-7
CASSSDGTTNYEQYF
TGTGCCAGCAGCTCGGATGGGACTACCAACTACGAGCAGTACTTC
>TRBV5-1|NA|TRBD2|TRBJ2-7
CASSTVAGTTYEQYF
TGCGCCAGCAGCACGGTAGCGGGGACTACCTACGAGCAGTACTTC
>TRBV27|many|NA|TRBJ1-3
CASSFSPSNTIYF
TGTGCCAGCAGTTTTTCCCCCTCTAACACCATATATTTT
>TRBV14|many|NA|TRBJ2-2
CASSHPLGGPRRDTGELFF
TGTGCCAGCAGCCATCCCCTGGGGGGCCCACGGAGGGACACCGGGGAGCTGTTTTTT
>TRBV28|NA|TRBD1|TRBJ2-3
CASSLSRTGSPTDTQYF
TGTGCCAGCAGTTTATCCCGGACAGGGTCTCCCACAGATACGCAGTATTTT
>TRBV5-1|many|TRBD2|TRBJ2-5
CASSLDLSGGLETQYF
TGCGCCAGCAGCTTGGATCTAAGCGGGGGGCTCGAGACCCAGTACTTC
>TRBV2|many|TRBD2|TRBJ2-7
CASILAGGDLYEQYF
TGTGCCAGCATACTAGCGGGAGGGGACTTATACGAGCAGTACTTC
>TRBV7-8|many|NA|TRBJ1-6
CASSLDSPRGSYNSPLHF
TGTGCCAGCAGCTTAGATTCCCCCCGGGGCTCCTATAATTCACCCCTCCACTTT
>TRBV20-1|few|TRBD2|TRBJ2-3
CSAEPRGGYTDTQYF
TGCAGTGCCGAACCTCGGGGGGGGTACACAGATACGCAGTATTTT
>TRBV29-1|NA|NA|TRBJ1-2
CSVEEGRYGYTF
TGCAGCGTTGAGGAAGGGAGGTATGGCTACACCTTC
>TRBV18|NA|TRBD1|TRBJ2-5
CASSSRQGAKQETQYF
TGTGCCAGCTCATCGAGACAGGGGGCGAAACAAGAGACCCAGTACTTC
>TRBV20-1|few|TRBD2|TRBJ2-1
CSAPLAGALNEQFF
TGCAGTGCTCCCCTAGCGGGAGCTTTGAATGAGCAGTTCTTC
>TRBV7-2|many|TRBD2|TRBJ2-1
CASSLGLAYKEQFF
TGTGCCAGCAGCTTAGGACTAGCGTACAAGGAGCAGTTCTTC
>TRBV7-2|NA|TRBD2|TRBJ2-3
CASSPSGRGADTQYF
TGTGCCAGCAGCCCCAGCGGGAGAGGCGCAGATACGCAGTATTTT
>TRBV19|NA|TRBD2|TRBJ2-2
CASSPRTSGSEVGELFF
TGTGCCAGTAGTCCAAGGACTAGCGGGAGTGAGGTCGGGGAGCTGTTTTTT
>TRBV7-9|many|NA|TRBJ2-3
CASSLGSARTDTQYF
TGTGCCAGCAGCTTAGGGTCGGCTCGCACAGATACGCAGTATTTT
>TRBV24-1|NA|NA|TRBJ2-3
CATSDRSNTDTQYF
TGTGCCACCAGTGACCGAAGCAACACAGATACGCAGTATTTT
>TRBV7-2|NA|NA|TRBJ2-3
CASSLSRLRPSTDTQYF
TGTGCCAGCAGCTTATCGCGTTTGAGACCTAGCACAGATACGCAGTATTTT
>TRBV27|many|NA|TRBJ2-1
CASSFKAGSYNEQFF
TGTGCCAGCAGTTTTAAAGCGGGCTCCTACAATGAGCAGTTCTTC
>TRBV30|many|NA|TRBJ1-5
CAWKKAQGNQPQHF
TGTGCCTGGAAAAAAGCACAGGGCAATCAGCCCCAGCATTTT
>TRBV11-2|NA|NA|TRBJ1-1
CASSPYGRPNTEAFF
TGTGCCAGCAGCCCCTATGGAAGGCCGAACACTGAAGCTTTCTTT
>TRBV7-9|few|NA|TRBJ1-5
CASSALGGVGQPQHF
TGTGCCAGCAGCGCCCTCGGGGGGGTAGGTCAGCCCCAGCATTTT
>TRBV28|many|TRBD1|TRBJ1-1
CASSSRDRGNTEAFF
TGTGCCAGCAGTTCCCGGGACAGGGGGAACACTGAAGCTTTCTTT
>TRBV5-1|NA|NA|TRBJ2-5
CASSFVTGPLQETQYF
TGCGCCAGCAGCTTCGTAACAGGCCCCCTCCAAGAGACCCAGTACTTC
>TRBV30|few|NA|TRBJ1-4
CAWSLPRGRPNEKLFF
TGTGCCTGGAGCCTACCCCGGGGACGGCCTAATGAAAAACTGTTTTTT
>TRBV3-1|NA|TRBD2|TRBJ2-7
CASSSGLAGGTYEQYF
TGTGCCAGCAGCTCCGGACTAGCGGGGGGGACCTACGAGCAGTACTTC
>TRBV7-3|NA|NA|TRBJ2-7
CASSRGRDYEQYF
TGTGCCAGCAGCCGGGGACGGGACTACGAGCAGTACTTC
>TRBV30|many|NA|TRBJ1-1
CAWSQGDTEAFF
TGTGCCTGGAGTCAAGGGGACACTGAAGCTTTCTTT
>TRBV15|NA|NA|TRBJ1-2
CATSRVIGPSNYGYTF
TGTGCCACCAGCAGAGTCATAGGACCTTCTAACTATGGCTACACCTTC
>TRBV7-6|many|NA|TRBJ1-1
CASSPGRYTEAFF
TGTGCCAGCAGTCCCGGTAGATACACTGAAGCTTTCTTT
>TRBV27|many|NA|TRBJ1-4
CASSLSGRDHIQRKLFF
TGTGCCAGCAGTTTATCGGGTCGGGACCATATCCAACGTAAACTGTTTTTT
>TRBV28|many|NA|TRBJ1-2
CASSIGAVGYTF
TGTGCCAGCAGTATAGGGGCCGTTGGCTACACCTTC